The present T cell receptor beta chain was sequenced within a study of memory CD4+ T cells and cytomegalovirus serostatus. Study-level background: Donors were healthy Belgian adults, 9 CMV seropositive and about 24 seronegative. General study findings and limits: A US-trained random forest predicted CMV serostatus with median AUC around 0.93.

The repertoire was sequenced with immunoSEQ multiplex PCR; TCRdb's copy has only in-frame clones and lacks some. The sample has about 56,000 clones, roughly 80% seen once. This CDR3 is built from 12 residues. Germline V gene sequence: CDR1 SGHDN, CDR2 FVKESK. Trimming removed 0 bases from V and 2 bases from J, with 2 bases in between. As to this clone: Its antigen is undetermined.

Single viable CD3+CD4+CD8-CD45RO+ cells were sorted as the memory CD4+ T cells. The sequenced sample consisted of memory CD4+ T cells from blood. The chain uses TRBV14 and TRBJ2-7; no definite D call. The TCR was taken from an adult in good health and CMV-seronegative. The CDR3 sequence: CASSQEPYEQYF. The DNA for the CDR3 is TGTGCCAGCAGCCAAGAACCCTACGAGCAGTACTTC. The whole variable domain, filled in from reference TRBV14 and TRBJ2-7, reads EAGVTQFPSHSVIEKGQTVTLRCDPISGHDNLYWYRRVMGKEIKFLLHFVKESKQDESGMPNNRFLAERTGGTYSTLKVQPAELEDSGVYFCASSQEPYEQYFGPGTRLTVT.